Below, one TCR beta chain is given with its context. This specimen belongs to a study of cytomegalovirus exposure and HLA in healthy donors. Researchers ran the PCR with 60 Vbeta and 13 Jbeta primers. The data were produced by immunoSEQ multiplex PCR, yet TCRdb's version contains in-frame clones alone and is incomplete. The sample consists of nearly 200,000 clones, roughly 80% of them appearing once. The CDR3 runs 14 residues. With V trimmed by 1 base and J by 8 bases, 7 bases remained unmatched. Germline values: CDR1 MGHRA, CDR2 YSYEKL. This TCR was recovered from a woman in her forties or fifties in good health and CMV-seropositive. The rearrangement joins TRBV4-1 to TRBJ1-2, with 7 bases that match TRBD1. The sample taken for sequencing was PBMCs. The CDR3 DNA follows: TGCGCCAGCAGCCAAGGACTTACAGGGGACGGCTACACCTTC. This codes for CASSQGLTGDGYTF.